This T cell receptor (beta chain) is from a study of T cell repertoires in cytomegalovirus infection. For the study at large: TCR beta signatures that were public indicated CMV infection and matching HLA type. General study findings and limits: CMV-specific TCR beta clonotypes restricted by HLA-C dominated the ex vivo response. Summed frequency of shared TCR beta families picked out CMV carriers who also had the relevant HLA.

TCRdb fed the reads into MiXCR, producing one record per CDR3 protein. Of roughly 280,000 distinct CDR3 sequences in the sample, approximately 15% were seen once. This clonotype occurred many times. What it recognizes is unknown. The CDR3 contains 11 residues. Germline V lookup: CDR1 SEHNR, CDR2 FQNEAQ (reference sequence). The germline V and J ends were trimmed by 6 bases and 7 bases, with 10 bases remaining between them. J is TRBJ2-7 and V is TRBV7-9; no definite D call. The source material was PBMCs. The TCR was taken from a human donor in good health (CMV status not recorded). Some clones in this sample may be carry-over from other donors' samples. The CDR3 region is CASSYTWEQYF. In DNA, the CDR3 is TGTGCCAGCAGTTATACTTGGGAGCAGTACTTC.